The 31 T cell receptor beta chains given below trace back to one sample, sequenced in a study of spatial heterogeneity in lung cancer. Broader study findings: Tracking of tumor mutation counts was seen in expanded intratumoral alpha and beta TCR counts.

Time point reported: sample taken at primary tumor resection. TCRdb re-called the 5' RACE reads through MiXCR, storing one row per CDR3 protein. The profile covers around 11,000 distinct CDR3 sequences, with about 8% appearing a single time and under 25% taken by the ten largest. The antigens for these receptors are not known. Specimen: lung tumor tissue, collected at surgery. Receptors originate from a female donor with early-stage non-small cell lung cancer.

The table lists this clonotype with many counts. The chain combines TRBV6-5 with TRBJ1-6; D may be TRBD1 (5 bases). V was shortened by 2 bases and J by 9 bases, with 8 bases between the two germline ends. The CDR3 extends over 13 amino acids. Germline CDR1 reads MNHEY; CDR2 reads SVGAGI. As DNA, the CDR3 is TGTGCCAGCAGTTACAGGGGCGGTTCACCCCTCCACTTT. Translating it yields CASSYRGGSPLHF.

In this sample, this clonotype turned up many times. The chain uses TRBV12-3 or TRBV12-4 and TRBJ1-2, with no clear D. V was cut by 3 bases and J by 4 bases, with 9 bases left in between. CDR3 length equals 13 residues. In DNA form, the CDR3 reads TGTGCCAGCAGTTTGAGTCCGGCCTATGGCTACACCTTC. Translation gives CASSLSPAYGYTF.

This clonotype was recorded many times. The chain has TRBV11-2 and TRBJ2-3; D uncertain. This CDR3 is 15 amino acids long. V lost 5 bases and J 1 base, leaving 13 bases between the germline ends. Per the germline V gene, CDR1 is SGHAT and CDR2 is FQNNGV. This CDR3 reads CASSRNRIGTDTQYF. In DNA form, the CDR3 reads TGTGCCAGCAGCCGTAACCGGATAGGCACAGATACGCAGTATTTT.

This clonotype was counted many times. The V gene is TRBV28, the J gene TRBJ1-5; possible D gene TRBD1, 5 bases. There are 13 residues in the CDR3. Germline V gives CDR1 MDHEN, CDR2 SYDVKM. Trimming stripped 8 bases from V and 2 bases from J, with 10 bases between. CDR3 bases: TGTGCCAGCCTTGGGGGAGGCAATCAGCCCCAGCATTTT. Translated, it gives CASLGGGNQPQHF.

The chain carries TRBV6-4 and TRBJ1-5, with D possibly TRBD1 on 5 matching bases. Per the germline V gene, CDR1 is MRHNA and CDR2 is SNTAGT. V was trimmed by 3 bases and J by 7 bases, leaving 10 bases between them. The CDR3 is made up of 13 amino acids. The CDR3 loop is CASSEGVGQPQHF. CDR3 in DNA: TGTGCCAGCAGTGAGGGGGTTGGACAGCCCCAGCATTTT.

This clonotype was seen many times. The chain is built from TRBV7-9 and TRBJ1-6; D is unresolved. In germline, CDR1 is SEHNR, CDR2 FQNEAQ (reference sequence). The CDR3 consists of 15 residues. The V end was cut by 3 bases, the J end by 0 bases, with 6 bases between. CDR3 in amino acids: CASSFGSSYNSPLHF. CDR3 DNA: TGTGCCAGCAGCTTTGGAAGCTCCTATAATTCACCCCTCCACTTT.

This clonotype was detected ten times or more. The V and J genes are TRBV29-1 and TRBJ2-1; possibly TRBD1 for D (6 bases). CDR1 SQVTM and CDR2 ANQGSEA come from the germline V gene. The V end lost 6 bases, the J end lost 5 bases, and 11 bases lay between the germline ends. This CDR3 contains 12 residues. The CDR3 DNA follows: TGCAGCGTGGGGACAAAAAACAATGAGCAGTTCTTC. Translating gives CSVGTKNNEQFF.

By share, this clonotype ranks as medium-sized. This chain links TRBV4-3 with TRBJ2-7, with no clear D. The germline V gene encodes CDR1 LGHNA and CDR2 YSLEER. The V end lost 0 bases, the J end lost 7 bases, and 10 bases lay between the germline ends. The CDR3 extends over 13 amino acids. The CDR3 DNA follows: TGCGCCAGCAGCCAAGACCCTGCATTGGAGCAGTACTTC. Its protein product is CASSQDPALEQYF.

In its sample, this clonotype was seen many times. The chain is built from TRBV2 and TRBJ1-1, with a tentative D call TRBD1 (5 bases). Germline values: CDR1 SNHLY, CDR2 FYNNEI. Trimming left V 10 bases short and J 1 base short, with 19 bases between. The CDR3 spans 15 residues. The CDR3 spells CATRQKERRNTEAFF. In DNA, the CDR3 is TGTGCCACCCGACAGAAGGAGAGGAGGAACACTGAAGCTTTCTTT.

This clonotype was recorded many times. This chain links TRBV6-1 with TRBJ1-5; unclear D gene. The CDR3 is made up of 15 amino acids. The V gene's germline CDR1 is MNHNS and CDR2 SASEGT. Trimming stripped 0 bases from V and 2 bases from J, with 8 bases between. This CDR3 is CASSEALFRNQPQHF. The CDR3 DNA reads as TGTGCCAGCAGTGAAGCCCTATTTCGCAATCAGCCCCAGCATTTT.

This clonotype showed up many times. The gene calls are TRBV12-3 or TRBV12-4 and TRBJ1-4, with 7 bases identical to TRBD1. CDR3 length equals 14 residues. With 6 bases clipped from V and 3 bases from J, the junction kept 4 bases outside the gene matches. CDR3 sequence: CASSSGQPNEKLFF. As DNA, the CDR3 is TGTGCCAGCAGCTCGGGACAGCCTAATGAAAAACTGTTTTTT.

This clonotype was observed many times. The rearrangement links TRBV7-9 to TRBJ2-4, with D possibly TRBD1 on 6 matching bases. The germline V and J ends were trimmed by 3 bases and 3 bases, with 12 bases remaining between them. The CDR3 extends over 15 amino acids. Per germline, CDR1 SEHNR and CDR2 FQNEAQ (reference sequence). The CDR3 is CASSLAGAGKNIQYF. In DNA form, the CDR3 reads TGTGCCAGCAGCTTGGCAGGGGCGGGCAAAAACATTCAGTACTTC.

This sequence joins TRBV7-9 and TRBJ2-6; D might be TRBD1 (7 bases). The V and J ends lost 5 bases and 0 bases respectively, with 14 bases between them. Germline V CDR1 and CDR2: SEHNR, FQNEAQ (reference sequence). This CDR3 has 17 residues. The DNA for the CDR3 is TGTGCCAGCAGCCGCGGGACAGCGGACTCTGGGGCCAACGTCCTGACTTTC. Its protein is CASSRGTADSGANVLTF. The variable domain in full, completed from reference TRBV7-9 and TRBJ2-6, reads DTGVSQNPRHKITKRGQNVTFRCDPISEHNRLYWYRQTLGQGPEFLTYFQNEAQLEKSRLLSDRFSAERPKGSFSTLEIQRTEQGDSAMYLCASSRGTADSGANVLTFGAGSRLTVL.

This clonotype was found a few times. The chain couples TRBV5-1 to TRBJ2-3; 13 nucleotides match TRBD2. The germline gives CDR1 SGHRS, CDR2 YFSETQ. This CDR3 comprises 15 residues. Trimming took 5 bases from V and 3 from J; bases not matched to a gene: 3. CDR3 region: CASRTSGGSTDTQYF. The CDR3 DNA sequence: TGCGCCAGCAGGACTAGCGGGGGGAGTACAGATACGCAGTATTTT.

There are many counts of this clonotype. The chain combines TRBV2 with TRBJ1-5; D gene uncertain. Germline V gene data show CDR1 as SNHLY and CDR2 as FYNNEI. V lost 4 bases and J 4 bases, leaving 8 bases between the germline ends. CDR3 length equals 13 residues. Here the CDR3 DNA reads TGTGCCAGCAGTGGATCACTGAATCAGCCCCAGCATTTT. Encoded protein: CASSGSLNQPQHF.

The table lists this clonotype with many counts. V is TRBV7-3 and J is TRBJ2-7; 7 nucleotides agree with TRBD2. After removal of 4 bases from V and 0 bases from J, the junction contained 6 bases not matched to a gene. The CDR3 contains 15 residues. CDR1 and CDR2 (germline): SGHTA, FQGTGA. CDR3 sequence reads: CASSSQPGGSYEQYF. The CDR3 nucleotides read TGTGCCAGCAGCTCCCAGCCGGGAGGCTCCTACGAGCAGTACTTC.

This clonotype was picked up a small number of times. For the CDR3, the DNA is TGTGCCAGCAGCTTAGCGGGACTAGCGAGCCACGAGCAGTACTTC. Protein product: CASSLAGLASHEQYF. The chain employs TRBV7-2 and TRBJ2-7; 10 bases fit TRBD2. The CDR3 contains 15 residues. Per germline, CDR1 SGHTA and CDR2 FQGNSA. V dropped 0 bases and J dropped 5; count of bases not matched to a gene: 4. The complete variable domain, with remaining parts taken from reference TRBV7-2 and TRBJ2-7, reads GAGVSQSPSNKVTEKGKDVELRCDPISGHTALYWYRQSLGQGLEFLIYFQGNSAPDKSGLPSDRFSAERTGGSVSTLTIQRTQQEDSAVYLCASSLAGLASHEQYFGPGTRLTVT.

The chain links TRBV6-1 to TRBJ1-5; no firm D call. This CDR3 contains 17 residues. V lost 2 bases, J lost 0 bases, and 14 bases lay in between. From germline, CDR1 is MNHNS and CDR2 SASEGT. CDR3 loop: CASSETRVVYSNQPQHF. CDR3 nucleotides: TGTGCCAGCAGTGAAACGAGGGTAGTATATAGCAATCAGCCCCAGCATTTT.

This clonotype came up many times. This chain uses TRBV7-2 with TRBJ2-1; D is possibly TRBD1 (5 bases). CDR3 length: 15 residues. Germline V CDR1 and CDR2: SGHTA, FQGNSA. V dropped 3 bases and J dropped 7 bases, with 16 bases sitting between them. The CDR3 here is CASSFFRVPGNEQFF. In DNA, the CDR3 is TGTGCCAGCAGCTTCTTCAGGGTCCCAGGGAATGAGCAGTTCTTC. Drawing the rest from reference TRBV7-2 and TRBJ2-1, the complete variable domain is GAGVSQSPSNKVTEKGKDVELRCDPISGHTALYWYRQSLGQGLEFLIYFQGNSAPDKSGLPSDRFSAERTGGSVSTLTIQRTQQEDSAVYLCASSFFRVPGNEQFFGPGTRLTVL.

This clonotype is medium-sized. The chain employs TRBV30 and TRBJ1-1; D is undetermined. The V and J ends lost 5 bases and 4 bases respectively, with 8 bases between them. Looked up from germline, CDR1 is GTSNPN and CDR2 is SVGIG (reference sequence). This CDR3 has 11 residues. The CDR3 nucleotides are TGTGCCTGGGGCAGTGGCACTGAAGCTTTCTTT. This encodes CAWGSGTEAFF.

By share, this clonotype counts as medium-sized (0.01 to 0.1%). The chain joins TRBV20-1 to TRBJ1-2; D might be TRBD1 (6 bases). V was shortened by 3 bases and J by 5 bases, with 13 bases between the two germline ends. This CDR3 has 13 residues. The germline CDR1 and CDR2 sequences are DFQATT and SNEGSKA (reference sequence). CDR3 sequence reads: CSASETGGYGYTF. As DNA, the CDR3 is TGCAGTGCTAGTGAGACAGGAGGGTATGGCTACACCTTC.

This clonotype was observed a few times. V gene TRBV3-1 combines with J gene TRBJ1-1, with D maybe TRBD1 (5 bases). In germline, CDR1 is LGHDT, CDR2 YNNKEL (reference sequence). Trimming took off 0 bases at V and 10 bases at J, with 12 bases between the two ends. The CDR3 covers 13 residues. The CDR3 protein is CASSQDPRRGAFF. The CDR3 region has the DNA TGTGCCAGCAGCCAAGATCCGAGGAGGGGAGCTTTCTTT.

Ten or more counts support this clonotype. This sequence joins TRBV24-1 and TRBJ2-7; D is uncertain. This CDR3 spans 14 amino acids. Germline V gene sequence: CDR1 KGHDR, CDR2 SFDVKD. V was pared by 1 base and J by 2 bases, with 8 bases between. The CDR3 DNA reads TGTGCCACCAGTGATTTTGGAGAGACCTACGAGCAGTACTTC. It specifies CATSDFGETYEQYF.

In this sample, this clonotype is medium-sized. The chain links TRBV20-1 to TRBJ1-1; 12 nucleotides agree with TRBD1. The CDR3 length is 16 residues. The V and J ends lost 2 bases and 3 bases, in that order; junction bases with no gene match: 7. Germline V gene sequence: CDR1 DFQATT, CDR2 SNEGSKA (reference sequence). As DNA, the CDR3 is TGCAGTGCTAGAAGCGGGGACAGGGGGCGCGACACTGAAGCTTTCTTT. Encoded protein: CSARSGDRGRDTEAFF.

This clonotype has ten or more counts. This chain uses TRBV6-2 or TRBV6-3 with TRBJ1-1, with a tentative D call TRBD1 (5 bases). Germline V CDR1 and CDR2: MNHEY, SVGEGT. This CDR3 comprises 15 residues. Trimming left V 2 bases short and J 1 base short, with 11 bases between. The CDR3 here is CASSYQGLQNTEAFF. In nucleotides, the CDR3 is TGTGCCAGCAGTTACCAGGGACTGCAGAACACTGAAGCTTTCTTT.

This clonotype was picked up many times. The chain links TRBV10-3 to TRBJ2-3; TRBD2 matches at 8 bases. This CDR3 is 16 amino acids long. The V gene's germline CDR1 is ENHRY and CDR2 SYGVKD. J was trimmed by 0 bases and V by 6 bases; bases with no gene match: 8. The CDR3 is CAIRSTGGVSTDTQYF. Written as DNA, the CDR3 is TGTGCCATCAGGAGTACCGGGGGGGTTAGCACAGATACGCAGTATTTT.

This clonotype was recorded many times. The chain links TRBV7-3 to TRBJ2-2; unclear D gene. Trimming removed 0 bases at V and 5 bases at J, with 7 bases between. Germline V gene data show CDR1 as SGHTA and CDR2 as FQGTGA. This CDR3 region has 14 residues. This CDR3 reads CASSLTRLTGELFF. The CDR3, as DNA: TGTGCCAGCAGCTTAACACGGCTAACCGGGGAGCTGTTTTTT.

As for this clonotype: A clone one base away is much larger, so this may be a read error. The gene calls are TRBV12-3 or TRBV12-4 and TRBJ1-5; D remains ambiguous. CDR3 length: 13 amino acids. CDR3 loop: CTSNLGGNQPQHF. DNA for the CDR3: TGTACCAGCAACCTTGGGGGCAATCAGCCCCAGCATTTT.

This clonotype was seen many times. In DNA, the CDR3 is TGTGCCTGGAGTCTAACGGGGACAGGCCTTAACTATGGCTACACCTTC. The encoded protein is CAWSLTGTGLNYGYTF. V is TRBV30 and J is TRBJ1-2; TRBD1 aligns across 8 bases. Germline assignment: CDR1 GTSNPN and CDR2 SVGIG (reference sequence). The CDR3 is 16 amino acids. After removal of 2 bases from V and 1 base from J, the junction contained 9 bases not matched to a gene. The full variable domain, with the rest looked up from reference TRBV30 and TRBJ1-2, is SQTIHQWPATLVQPVGSPLSLECTVEGTSNPNLYWYRQAAGRGLQLLFYSVGIGQISSEVPQNLSASRPQDRQFILSSKKLLLSDSGFYLCAWSLTGTGLNYGYTFGSGTRLTVV.

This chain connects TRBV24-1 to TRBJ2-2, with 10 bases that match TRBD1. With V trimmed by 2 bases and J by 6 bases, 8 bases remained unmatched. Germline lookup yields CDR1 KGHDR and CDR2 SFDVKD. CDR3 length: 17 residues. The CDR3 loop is CATSDSPGQGFAGELFF. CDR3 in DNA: TGTGCCACCAGTGATTCACCGGGACAGGGGTTCGCCGGGGAGCTGTTTTTT.

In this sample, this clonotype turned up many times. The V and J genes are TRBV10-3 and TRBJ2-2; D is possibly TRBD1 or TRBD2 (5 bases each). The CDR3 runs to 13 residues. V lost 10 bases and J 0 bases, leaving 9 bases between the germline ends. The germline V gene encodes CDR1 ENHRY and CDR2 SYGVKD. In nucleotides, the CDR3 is TGTGCCACTCTGGGGGCGAACACCGGGGAGCTGTTTTTT. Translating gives CATLGANTGELFF.